This T cell receptor (beta chain) was sequenced during a study of T cell changes during pregnancy in multiple sclerosis (dated by TCRdb to between 2018 and 2021). Broadly, across the study: Changes in the T cell repertoire over the course of pregnancy were examined in this study in women with multiple sclerosis.

About this clone itself: No cognate antigen has been identified for it. No base quality information exists; no much larger clone differs at one position.

Taken from cysteine to phenylalanine, the CDR3 has 15 residues. Just the 45-base CDR3 DNA is kept, in frame starting at base 1. Trimming costs V 0 bases and J 4 bases, and their ends lie 13 bases apart. The germline V gene (reference sequence) provides CDR1 MNHEY and CDR2 SMNVEV. The library came from the immunoSEQ multiplex PCR assay. TCRdb provides this immuneACCESS table in a form limited to in-frame rearrangements. Some clones are lacking; in checked studies, under half of them reflect an unresolved V gene, and why the rest are absent is not known. The table for this sample lists tens of thousands of clones; 85% to 95% of them were counted only once. The ten largest clones represent less than 3.5% of the sample.

The source of this sequence is a female donor in good health, enrolled as a control in a pregnancy study. The chain links TRBV27 with TRBJ2-7, with a weak D call of TRBD1 (6 bases match). The sample was peripheral blood, taken in the third trimester of pregnancy. The sequenced DNA: TGTGCCAGCAGTTTATCCCTTGGGGGCTCTTACGAGCAGTACTTC. This gives the protein CASSLSLGGSYEQYF.